This T cell receptor beta chain originates from a study of technical replicates of blood from a handful of donors. The germline CDR1 and CDR2 sequences are SGHDT and YYEEEE. The V end was cut by 0 bases, the J end by 4 bases, with 8 bases between. The CDR3 runs to 14 residues. Sequencing was performed with immunoSEQ multiplex PCR; in TCRdb, only in-frame clones are kept and a portion is missing. Counted here are about 82,000 clones, around 94% occurring once; the ten biggest clones make up approximately 0.42%. The clonotype comes from a human donor in good health. The genes are TRBV5-6 and TRBJ2-1, with D uncertain. Sequencing input: T cells isolated from PBMCs. CDR3 loop: CASSLGNSYNEQFF. CDR3 DNA: TGTGCCAGCAGCTTGGGTAACAGTTACAATGAGCAGTTCTTC.